This T cell receptor (beta chain) was sequenced during a study of tumor-infiltrating lymphocytes in primary liver carcinoma. On the study more broadly: Staged T1-T3 N0M0, the tumors had sizes that ranged from 4.2 to 10 cm across. Broader study findings: Tumors significantly exceeded blood in top-250-clone fraction (p = 0.039).

Details on this clonotype: Its antigen is unknown. A much larger clone differs by one base, so this may be a read error.

Unsorted whole blood yielded the blood RNA, and germline DNA was also extracted. The germline V gene has CDR1 MNHNY and CDR2 SVGAGI (reference sequence). The CDR3 extends over 17 amino acids. Reverse transcription of about 500 ng total RNA with a constant-region primer produced TCR beta cDNA. Libraries of TCR beta came from three nested multiplex PCR rounds with slightly modified ARM-PCR. In the first two PCR rounds, TRBV1-TRBV30 forward primers were paired with a C-beta reverse primer, and each round lasted about 9 cycles. Each CDR3 protein is one row after TCRdb ran MiXCR on the multiplex PCR reads. The data show about 200,000 distinct CDR3 sequences, 65% seen once.

The specimen sequenced was peripheral blood. The chain joins TRBV6-6 to TRBJ2-3; 12 bases line up with TRBD2. The clonotype originates from a woman aged 55-69 years with primary liver carcinoma and hepatitis B virus infection. CDR3 nucleotide sequence: TGTGCCAGCAGTTACGGGACTAGCGGGCGTAGCACAGTTACGCAGTATTTT. Translated: CASSYGTSGRSTVTQYF.